These 2 T cell receptor beta chains share one sample of origin, sequenced in a study of blood T cell repertoires in COVID-19. Using immunoSEQ multiplex PCR, the repertoire was profiled, and TCRdb retains in-frame clones only, with some absent. The sample includes roughly 290,000 clones, about 90% of them seen just once. The specimen was peripheral blood. All receptors come from a woman aged 50 to 65 who had recovered from COVID-19.

The chain has TRBV5-1 and TRBJ2-7, with TRBD1 matching 7 bases. The CDR3 has 13 amino acids. V gave up 3 bases and J gave up 6 bases; unmatched junction bases: 6. Germline CDR1 is SGHRS and CDR2 is YFSETQ. The CDR3 DNA sequence: TGCGCCAGCAGCTCCCAAACAGGGGTCGAGCAGTACTTC. Residues: CASSSQTGVEQYF.

The V and J genes are TRBV30 and TRBJ2-3; D is ambiguous. The CDR3 is made up of 14 amino acids. Trimming pared 8 bases from V and 2 bases from J, leaving 17 bases between. From germline, CDR1 is GTSNPN and CDR2 SVGIG (reference sequence). Here the CDR3 reads CAHRRRHPTDTQYF. As DNA, the CDR3 is TGTGCCCACCGTCGGCGGCACCCCACAGATACGCAGTATTTT.